This T cell receptor (beta chain) was observed in a study of cytomegalovirus exposure and HLA in healthy donors. 60 Vbeta and 13 Jbeta primers were used in PCR. Only in-frame clones appear in the TCRdb table, and some are missing; sequencing was by immunoSEQ multiplex PCR. The table includes 95,000 to 150,000 clones, approximately 77% detected once. Overall study results and limits: Both high specificity and high sensitivity reportedly marked the classifier's diagnosis of cytomegalovirus status.

Concerning this clone: The antigen remains unidentified.

The TCR was taken from a man between 18 and 35 years old in good health and CMV-seronegative. Sequenced input: PBMCs.

In DNA form, the CDR3 reads TGTGCCAGTAGTCCGTTAGGCAATCAGCCCCAGCATTTT. Protein sequence: CASSPLGNQPQHF. The rearrangement uses TRBV19 and TRBJ1-5, with no clear D. Germline CDR1 is LNHDA and CDR2 is SQIVND (reference sequence). The CDR3 runs to 13 residues. V was clipped by 5 bases and J by 2 bases, with 7 bases between them.